The subject of this entry is one T cell receptor (beta chain). Its target is unknown. Germline V CDR1 and CDR2: MNHEY, SMNVEV (reference sequence). The CDR3 consists of 13 residues. Trimming shortened V by 6 bases and J by 1 base, and 10 bases separated the two germline ends. This entry comes from a study of T cells after posttransplantation cyclophosphamide. Study conclusions and caveats: Later blood repertoires were often dominated by clones from the donor CD8+ memory compartment. Tissue-infiltrating T cells from skin or gut overlapped little with blood T cells.

The protocol was immunoSEQ multiplex PCR, while the TCRdb copy is restricted to in-frame clones and leaves out a portion. The table includes 51,000 or so clones, 90% to 95% detected once. The source material was PBMCs. The clonotype comes from a woman aged 30 to 39 in good health and a related stem cell transplant donor. This chain connects TRBV27 to TRBJ2-7, with unresolved D. The CDR3 DNA is TGTGCCAGCAGGGATCAGGTTTCCTACGAGCAGTACTTC. Translation gives CASRDQVSYEQYF.